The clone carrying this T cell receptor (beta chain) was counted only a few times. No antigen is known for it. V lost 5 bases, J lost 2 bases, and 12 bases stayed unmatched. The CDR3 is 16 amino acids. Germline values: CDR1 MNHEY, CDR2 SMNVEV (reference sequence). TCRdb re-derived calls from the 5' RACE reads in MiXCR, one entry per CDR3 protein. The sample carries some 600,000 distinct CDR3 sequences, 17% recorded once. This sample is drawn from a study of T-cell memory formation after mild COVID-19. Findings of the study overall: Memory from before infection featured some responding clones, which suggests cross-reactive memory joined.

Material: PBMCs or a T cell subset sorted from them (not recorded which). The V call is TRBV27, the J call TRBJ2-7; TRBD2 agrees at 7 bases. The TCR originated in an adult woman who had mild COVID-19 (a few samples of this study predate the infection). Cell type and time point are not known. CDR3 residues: CASSEVTGLLTYEQYF. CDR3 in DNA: TGTGCCAGCAGTGAGGTGACGGGACTACTTACCTACGAGCAGTACTTC.